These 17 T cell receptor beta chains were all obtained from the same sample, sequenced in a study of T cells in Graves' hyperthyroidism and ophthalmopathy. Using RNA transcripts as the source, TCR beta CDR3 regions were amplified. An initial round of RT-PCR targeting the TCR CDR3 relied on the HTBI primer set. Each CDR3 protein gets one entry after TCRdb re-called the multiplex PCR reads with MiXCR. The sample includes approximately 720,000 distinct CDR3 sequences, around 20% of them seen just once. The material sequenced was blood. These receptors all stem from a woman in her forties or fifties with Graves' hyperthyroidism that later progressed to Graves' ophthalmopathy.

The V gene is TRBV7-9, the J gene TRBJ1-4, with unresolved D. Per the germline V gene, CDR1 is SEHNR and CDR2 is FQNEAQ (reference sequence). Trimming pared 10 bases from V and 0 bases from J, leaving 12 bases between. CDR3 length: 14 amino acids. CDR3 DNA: TGTGCCAACTCGGAGGGAGCAACTAATGAAAAACTGTTTTTT. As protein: CANSEGATNEKLFF.

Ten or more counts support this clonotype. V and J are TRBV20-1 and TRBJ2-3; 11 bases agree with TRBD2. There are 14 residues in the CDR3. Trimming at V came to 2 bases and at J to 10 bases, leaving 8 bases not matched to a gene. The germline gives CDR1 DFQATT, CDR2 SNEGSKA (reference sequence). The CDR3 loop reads CSARTGLAGGAQYF. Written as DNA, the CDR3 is TGCAGTGCTAGAACCGGACTAGCGGGTGGAGCGCAGTATTTT.

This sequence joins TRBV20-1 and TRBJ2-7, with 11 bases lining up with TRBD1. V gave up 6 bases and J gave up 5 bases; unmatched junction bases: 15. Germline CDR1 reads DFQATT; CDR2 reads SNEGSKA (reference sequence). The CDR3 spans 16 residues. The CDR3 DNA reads TGCAGTGCCCGCCCAAAGGGGGACAGGGGGTTCCACGAGCAGTACTTC. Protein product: CSARPKGDRGFHEQYF.

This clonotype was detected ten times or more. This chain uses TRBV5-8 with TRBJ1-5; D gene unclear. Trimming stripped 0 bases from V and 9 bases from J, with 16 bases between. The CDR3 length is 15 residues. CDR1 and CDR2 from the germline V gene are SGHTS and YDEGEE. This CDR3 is CASSLEGRFIRPQHF. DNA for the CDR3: TGTGCCAGCAGCTTGGAGGGCAGATTTATCCGGCCCCAGCATTTT.

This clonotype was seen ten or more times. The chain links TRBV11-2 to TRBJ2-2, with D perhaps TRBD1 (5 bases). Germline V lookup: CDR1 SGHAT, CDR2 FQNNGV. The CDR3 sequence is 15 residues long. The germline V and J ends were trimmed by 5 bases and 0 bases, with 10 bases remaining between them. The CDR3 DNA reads TGTGCCAGCAGCCCTCAGGGCGCGAACACCGGGGAGCTGTTTTTT. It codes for CASSPQGANTGELFF.

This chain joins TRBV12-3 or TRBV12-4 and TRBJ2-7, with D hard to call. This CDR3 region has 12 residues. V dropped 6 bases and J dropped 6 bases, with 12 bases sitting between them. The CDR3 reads CASSHTSGEQYF. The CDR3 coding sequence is TGTGCCAGCAGCCATACTTCGGGCGAGCAGTACTTC.

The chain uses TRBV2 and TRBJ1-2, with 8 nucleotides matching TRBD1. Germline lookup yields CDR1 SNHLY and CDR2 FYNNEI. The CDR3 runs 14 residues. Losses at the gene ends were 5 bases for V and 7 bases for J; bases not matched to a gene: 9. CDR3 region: CASSQPRDRGGYTF. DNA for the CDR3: TGTGCCAGCAGTCAACCCCGTGACAGGGGTGGCTACACCTTC.

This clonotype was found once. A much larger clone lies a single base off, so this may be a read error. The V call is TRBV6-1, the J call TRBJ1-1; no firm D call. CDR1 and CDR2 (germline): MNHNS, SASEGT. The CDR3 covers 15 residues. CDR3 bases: TGTGCCATCAGTGAGTCCCCGGACCTCAACACTGAAGCTTCCTTT. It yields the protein CAISESPDLNTEASF.

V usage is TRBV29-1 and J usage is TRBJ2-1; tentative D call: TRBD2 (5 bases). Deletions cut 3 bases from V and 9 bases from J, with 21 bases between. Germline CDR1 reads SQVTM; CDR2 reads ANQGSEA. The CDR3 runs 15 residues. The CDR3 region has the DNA TGCAGCGTTGACCCGCCTTGGGGTAGAGAGGGTGAGCAGTTCTTC. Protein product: CSVDPPWGREGEQFF.

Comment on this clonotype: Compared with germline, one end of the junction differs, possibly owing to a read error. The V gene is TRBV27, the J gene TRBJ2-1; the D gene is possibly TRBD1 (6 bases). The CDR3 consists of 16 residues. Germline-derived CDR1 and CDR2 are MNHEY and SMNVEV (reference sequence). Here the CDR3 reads CASSLPPGTFYDEQFF. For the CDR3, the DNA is TGTGCCAGCAGCCTTCCCCCCGGGACATTCTACGATGAGCAGTTCTTC.

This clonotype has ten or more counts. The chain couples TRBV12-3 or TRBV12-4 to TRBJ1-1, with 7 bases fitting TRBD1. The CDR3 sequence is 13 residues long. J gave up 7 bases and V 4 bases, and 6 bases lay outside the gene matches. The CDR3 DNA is TGTGCCAGCAGTTCTCGGACAGGCATTGAAGCTTTCTTT. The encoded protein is CASSSRTGIEAFF.

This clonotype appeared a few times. CDR3 sequence reads: CASSYFSRANTGELFF. CDR3 coding DNA: TGTGCCAGCAGTTACTTTTCCAGGGCGAACACCGGGGAGCTGTTTTTT. J is TRBJ2-2 and V is TRBV6-5, with D tentatively TRBD1 (5 bases). Germline CDR1 is MNHEY and CDR2 is SVGAGI. Trimming took off 1 base at V and 0 bases at J, with 9 bases between the two ends. This CDR3 contains 16 residues.

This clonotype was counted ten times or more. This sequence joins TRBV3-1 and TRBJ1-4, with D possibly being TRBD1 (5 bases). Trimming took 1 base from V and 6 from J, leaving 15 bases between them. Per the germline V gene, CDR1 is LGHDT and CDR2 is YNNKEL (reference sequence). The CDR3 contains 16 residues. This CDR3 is CASSQVFGASYEKLFF. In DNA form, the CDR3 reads TGTGCCAGCAGCCAAGTCTTCGGGGCATCTTATGAAAAACTGTTTTTT.

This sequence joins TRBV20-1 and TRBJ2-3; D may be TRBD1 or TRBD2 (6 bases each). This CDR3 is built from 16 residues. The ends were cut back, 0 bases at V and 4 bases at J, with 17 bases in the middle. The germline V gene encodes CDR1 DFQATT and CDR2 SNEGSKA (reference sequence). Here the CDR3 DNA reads TGCAGTGCTAGAGATCTAGGGGGGCTTTCCCCAGATACGCAGTATTTT. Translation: CSARDLGGLSPDTQYF.

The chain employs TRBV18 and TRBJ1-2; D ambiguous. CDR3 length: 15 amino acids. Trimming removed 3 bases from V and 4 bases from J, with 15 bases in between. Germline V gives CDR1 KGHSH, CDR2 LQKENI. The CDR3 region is CASSPSERTGYGYTF. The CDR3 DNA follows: TGTGCCAGCTCACCTTCGGAGAGGACGGGCTATGGCTACACCTTC.

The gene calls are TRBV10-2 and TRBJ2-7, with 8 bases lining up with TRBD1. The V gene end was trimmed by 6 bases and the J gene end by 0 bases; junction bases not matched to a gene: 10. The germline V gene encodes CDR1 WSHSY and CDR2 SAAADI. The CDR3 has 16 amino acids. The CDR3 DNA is TGCGCCAGCAGGCGCTACGGACAGGGCAGCTCCTACGAGCAGTACTTC. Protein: CASRRYGQGSSYEQYF.

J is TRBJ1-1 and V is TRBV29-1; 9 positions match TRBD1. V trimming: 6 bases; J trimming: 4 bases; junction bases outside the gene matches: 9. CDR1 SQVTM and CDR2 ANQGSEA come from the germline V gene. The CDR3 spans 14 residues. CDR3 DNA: TGCAGCGTCTTACAGGGGGCGTCGACCACTGAAGCTTTCTTT. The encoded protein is CSVLQGASTTEAFF.